The rows below give T cell receptor beta chains drawn from one sample of a study of control samples from healthy donors and cancer patients. The table came from immunoSEQ multiplex PCR; TCRdb's copy has only in-frame clones and leaves some out. This sample has roughly 140,000 clones, with approximately 91% found just once. Source material: blood. Source of these receptors: a man in his thirties or forties in good health. CDR3s include the opening cysteine and the closing phenylalanine or tryptophan. The D gene is left open where the match is weak. Clone sizes are given selectively: once, few, many, or a class where the clone is expanded.

d_call clone_size j_call v_call cdr3_nt cdr3_aa
TRBD2 - TRBJ2-3 TRBV5-1 TGCGCCAGCAGCCAAGTAGCGGGGGGCACAGATACGCAGTATTTT CASSQVAGGTDTQYF
TRBD2 once TRBJ2-2 TRBV7-2 TGTGCCAGCAGCCCCGGAGGGGCGGGAGTGCTAGGCGGGGAGCTGTTTTTT CASSPGGAGVLGGELFF
- - TRBJ1-1 TRBV11-2 TGTGCCAGCAGCACTTCGGGAGGGGCTGGCACTGAAGCTTTCTTT CASSTSGGAGTEAFF
- - TRBJ2-3 TRBV28 TGTGCCAGCAGTGACCGGACTAGGGGGGGCACAGATACGCAGTATTTT CASSDRTRGGTDTQYF
- - TRBJ1-1 TRBV19 TGTGCCAGTAGTATAGGGGGCTCGAGCACTGAAGCTTTCTTT CASSIGGSSTEAFF
TRBD1 - TRBJ1-5 TRBV5-4 TGTGCCAGCAGCGAGGACAGGGGGCAGCCCCAGCATTTT CASSEDRGQPQHF
- - TRBJ1-3 TRBV7-3 TGTGCCAGCAAAAGGGGCTCTGGAAACACCATATATTTT CASKRGSGNTIYF
TRBD1 - TRBJ2-7 TRBV30 TGTGCCTGGAGTGTACCGGGACAGGGGACCTACGAGCAGTACTTC CAWSVPGQGTYEQYF
- - TRBJ1-5 TRBV4-3 TGCGCCAGCAGCCAAGAATCTCCACACACTTATAGCAATCAGCCCCAGCATTTT CASSQESPHTYSNQPQHF
- - TRBJ1-5 TRBV7-2 TGTGCCAGCAGCTTGGTCGTATATCAGCCCCAGCATTTT CASSLVVYQPQHF
- - TRBJ2-3 TRBV18 TGTGCCAGCTCACAGGACAGCGCCACAGATACGCAGTATTTT CASSQDSATDTQYF
TRBD1 - TRBJ2-1 TRBV11-2 TGTGCCAGCAGCTCACCGGGACAGGGAATATACAATGAGCAGTTCTTC CASSSPGQGIYNEQFF
- - TRBJ2-7 TRBV3-1/TRBV3-2 TGTGCCAGCAGCCAAGGGGGCTCAACCTACGAGCAGTACTTC CASSQGGSTYEQYF
TRBD2 - TRBJ2-3 TRBV7-2 TGTGCCAGCAGCTTCCAGCGGGGGGGGTTAAATACGCAGTATTTT CASSFQRGGLNTQYF
- once TRBJ2-2 TRBV3-1/TRBV3-2 TGTGCCAGCAGCCTGCAGGGGGGCGGGGAGCTGTTTTTT CASSLQGGGELFF
- - TRBJ2-7 TRBV4-3 TGCGCCAGCAGCCAAGATTGGGCCGGGGTAAGCTACGAGCAGTACTTC CASSQDWAGVSYEQYF
TRBD1 once TRBJ2-7 TRBV5-4 TGTGCCAGCAGCTCCGGGACAGCCCCCTACGAGCAGTACTTC CASSSGTAPYEQYF
- - TRBJ2-7 TRBV11-1 TGTGCCAGCAGCCCCCAGGACCGATACGAGCAGTACTTC CASSPQDRYEQYF
TRBD1 - TRBJ2-1 TRBV25-1 TGTGCCAGCAGTGAAGGACAGGGGAGCCAGTTCACCAATGAGCAGTTCTTC CASSEGQGSQFTNEQFF
TRBD1 - TRBJ1-2 TRBV30 TGTGCCTGGAGTGATCCCGACAGGGGCGCTTATGGCTACACCTTC CAWSDPDRGAYGYTF
- - TRBJ2-3 TRBV5-6 TGTGCCAGCAGCTCGGACCCCACGGCCGATACGCAGTATTTT CASSSDPTADTQYF
- - TRBJ2-7 TRBV10-3 TGTGCCATCAGTGAGGCACCATCCTACGAGCAGTACTTC CAISEAPSYEQYF
- - TRBJ1-4 TRBV18 TGTGCCAGCTCACCCCGGGCCGGACAGGAAAAACTGTTTTTT CASSPRAGQEKLFF
- - TRBJ2-7 TRBV6-2/TRBV6-3 TGTGCCAGCAGTTACCCCGACGTGGGCGGACGACAAACTAGGGAGCAGTACTTC CASSYPDVGGRQTREQYF
- - TRBJ1-1 TRBV4-1 TGCGCCAGCACCCCGAAACTGAACACTGAAGCTTTCTTT CASTPKLNTEAFF
- - TRBJ2-1 TRBV15 TGTGCCACCAGCGGATCCCTGGAGAGTTACAATGAGCAGTTCTTC CATSGSLESYNEQFF
- - TRBJ2-2 TRBV4-2 TGTGCCAGCAGCCAAGACGGATCAGAAGTCGGGGAGCTGTTTTTT CASSQDGSEVGELFF
TRBD2 - TRBJ2-1 TRBV7-6 TGTGCCAGCAGCTTAGCGTTGAGCGGGGGGGCCTCTGAGCAGTTCTTC CASSLALSGGASEQFF
TRBD2 - TRBJ2-7 TRBV19 TGTGCCAGTAGTTCTTTAGCGGGGCCGCTCTACGAGCAGTACTTC CASSSLAGPLYEQYF
- - TRBJ2-7 TRBV18 TGTGCCAGCTCACCTTCCCTAGCGACACCCTACGAGCAGTACTTC CASSPSLATPYEQYF
- - TRBJ2-1 TRBV9 TGTGCCAGCAGCGTAGAAGCCTACAATGAGCAGTTCTTC CASSVEAYNEQFF
TRBD1 - TRBJ2-3 TRBV5-5 TGTGCCAGCAGCATATGGGACAGGGGAGATACGCAGTATTTT CASSIWDRGDTQYF
- - TRBJ1-4 TRBV4-2 TGTGCCAGCAGCCAAGATAGGAGCCCGGGAGGGAATGAAAAACTGTTTTTT CASSQDRSPGGNEKLFF
TRBD2 - TRBJ2-3 TRBV5-6 TGTGCCAGCAGCCTCGGGACTAGCGATTCTAGCACAGATACGCAGTATTTT CASSLGTSDSSTDTQYF
TRBD2 - TRBJ2-7 TRBV6-2/TRBV6-3 TGTGCCAGCAGTGGAGAGGGACTAGCGGGCGTCTACGAGCAGTACTTC CASSGEGLAGVYEQYF